This T cell receptor beta chain was documented in a study of CD8 T cells in ankylosing spondylitis. Study outcomes and limitations: Within matched ankylosing spondylitis synovial fluid, disease-linked clones were reportedly significantly enriched. In ankylosing spondylitis blood, a motif of eight highly homologous TCR beta variants appeared characteristic.

Preparation of TCR beta libraries was done by quantitative 5'-RACE with molecular barcodes. MiXCR was run by TCRdb on the 5' RACE reads, yielding one entry per CDR3 protein. The sample carries 130,000 or so distinct CDR3 sequences, roughly 6.6% recorded once. After removal of 0 bases from V and 5 bases from J, the junction contained 7 bases not matched to a gene. The CDR3 has 16 residues. CDR1 and CDR2 from the germline V gene are SGHRS and YFSETQ. This clonotype was counted at least ten times. Its specificity is unknown. The sequencing sample was made of blood, either unsorted or a sorted T cell fraction (not recorded which). The clonotype originates from a male donor with ankylosing spondylitis or in good health (not recorded which). This sequence joins TRBV5-1 and TRBJ2-5; TRBD2 aligns across 10 bases. The CDR3 sequence is CASSLVSSGSSETQYF. The CDR3 nucleotides read TGCGCCAGCAGCTTGGTGTCTAGCGGGAGTTCTGAGACCCAGTACTTC.